A selection of T cell receptor beta chains follows, all from one sample in a study of blood T cell repertoires in COVID-19. Profiled with immunoSEQ multiplex PCR; TCRdb holds only in-frame clones, not every one. The sample lists tens of thousands of clones; under 90% were seen once. Source material: peripheral blood. The receptors were sampled from a man between 65 and 80 years old with acute or convalescent COVID-19. CDR3s include the opening cysteine and the closing phenylalanine or tryptophan. Fields, in order: V gene, CDR3 protein.

TRBV6-6	CASNRDSYSPLHF
TRBV5-1	CASSVIGTHQETQYF
TRBV6-2/TRBV6-3	CASSIMAQPQHF
TRBV7-2	CASSLVARKNTEAFF
TRBV7-9	CASIERNTEAFF
TRBV28	CASSLSGTGVYSPLHF
TRBV6-5	CASIQTGSAGELFF
TRBV7-9	CASSLTTTGVHGYTF
TRBV20-1	CRGQRNTEAFF
TRBV21-1	CASSRRIRRFF
TRBV6-4	CASRAPEVAFYNSPLHF
TRBV7-2	CASSLVVNSNQPQHF
TRBV10-3	CAISAGKDTEAFF
TRBV5-1	CASSPEGGARTFF
TRBV19	CASSIGQEVNQPQHF
TRBV2	CASKTGNANTGELFF
TRBV5-4	CASWSDSLAKNIQYF
TRBV7-8	CASSLGALSAYGTDTQYF
TRBV18	CASSPPTAPGNTIYF
TRBV30	CAWSAGQGASGYTF
TRBV12-3/TRBV12-4	CASSWAQGTEAFF
TRBV12-3/TRBV12-4	CASSLGQGEFF
TRBV6-1	CASSERRAGSTDTQYF
TRBV11-2	CASSLLVPSYSGGGYTF
TRBV5-1	CASSLGGANEKLFF
TRBV7-3	CASKLGTNTEAFF
TRBV28	CASSFSLTGNPDTQYF
TRBV5-1	CASKPQGGDVETQYF
TRBV19	CASSMGAYTGELFF
TRBV2	CASSEQRNSPLHF
TRBV2	CASSVGQDSGANVLTF
TRBV5-6	CASSGSLRGGTGEKLFF
TRBV28	CASSLEPLRAEAFF
TRBV11-2	CASSSTGSRGTYNEQFF
TRBV19	CASSIRDSSYNEQFF
TRBV11-2	CASSLAGTGSAYGYTF
TRBV7-2	CASSPGTGRNQPQHF
TRBV5-5	CASSLGLAGAYEQYF
TRBV7-2	CASSPRHSTDTQYF
TRBV11-1	CASSWDLYGEQFF
TRBV5-1	CASSLVLAGDEQYF